This TCR beta chain was profiled in a study of blood T cell repertoires in COVID-19 (TCRdb year 2020). A note on the overall study: The collaborator samples originated in the United States, Italy and Spain and spanned the acute and convalescent phases of COVID-19. Nearly every sample came with metadata listing a de-identified subject ID, COVID-19 status, age in years and sex. Subjects who had been exposed to COVID-19, were actively infected with it, or had recovered from it provided the deeply sampled blood TCRbeta repertoires that made up the dataset. HLA class I and class II types, where available, came from metadata supplied by the sample provider rather than from assay-based typing. The repertoires were released in a freely available public database intended as a resource for research on the immune response to SARS-CoV-2. The material from the prospective study consisted of cDNA or gDNA derived from T cells, B-cell-depleted T cells, or PBMCs. Samples came from the ongoing ImmuneRACE study (first 160 participants) plus 1,254 subjects from 6 global collaborators. Overall study outcomes, separate from this receptor: How much clinical and demographic metadata was included differed by source and by participant, and the metadata was provided uncurated.

About this clone: Its binding antigen is unknown. No quality values exist for individual bases; no much larger clone is one base distant.

The immunoSEQ Assay, a bias-controlled multiplex PCR, was used to amplify TCRbeta CDR3 regions from genomic DNA. Turning to the authors' computational methods: Nucleated cell counts per sample were estimated from amplification of reference gene primers within the assay. To quantify the absolute abundance of each unique TCRbeta CDR3 rearrangement, sequence reads were collapsed and filtered. For each sample, productive Simpson clonality was calculated by taking the square root of Simpson's diversity index across productive rearrangements. What TCRdb holds here is the immuneACCESS table cut down to in-frame rearrangements. Part of the clones is not present; checked against another copy, under half of the missing clones reflect an unresolved V gene, and the others are unexplained. That table is the source of V, J and clone size, and D and trimming were worked out from the DNA. The sample table holds about 90,000 clones, of which roughly 72% were seen once. Approximately 6.8% of the sample belongs to the ten largest clones.

Each collaborating institution followed its own protocols to collect whole blood in K2EDTA tubes. For TCRbeta analysis, collaborators shipped samples as frozen whole blood, isolated PBMCs, or DNA extracted from either of those sample types. The CDR3 has 14 amino acids, counting the end cysteine and phenylalanine. The read is trimmed to its CDR3 DNA, 42 bases read in frame from base 1. CDR1 and CDR2 are drawn from the germline V gene: MNHEY, SVGAGI. Between the V and J ends, shortened by 9 bases and 1 base respectively, the junction contains 15 bases. The sequence links TRBV6-5 to TRBJ1-1, with a tentative D gene TRBD1 over 6 matching bases. The clonotype originates from a man aged 65-85 years with acute or convalescent COVID-19. Sequencing used peripheral blood. In nucleotides, the sequence is TGTGCCAGTCTCGCGGGGGGCGGGAACACTGAAGCTTTCTTT. This codes for CASLAGGGNTEAFF.